This is a list of T cell receptor beta chains from one sample in a study of CD8+CD57+ T cells in acquired aplastic anemia. TCRdb re-analysed the reads in MiXCR, keeping a single row per CDR3 protein. The table lists 150,000 to 200,000 distinct CDR3 sequences, less than 65% of them singletons. Material for sequencing was sorted CD4+, CD8+, or CD8+CD57+ T cells (not recorded which) from PBMCs. The receptors were gathered from a human donor with aplastic anemia. The CDR3 runs from the conserved cysteine through the conserved F or W. A D gene is named only where the DNA matches it firmly. Size is stated for part of the rows, as once, few or many counts, or as a class when the clone is expanded.

TRBJ2-1 | NA | TRBV25-1 | NA | CASSEYSSRNEQFF | TGTGCCAGCAGTGAATACAGTAGCAGGAATGAGCAGTTCTTC
TRBJ2-7 | NA | TRBV14 | NA | CASSQQREQYF | TGTGCCAGCAGCCAACAGAGGGAGCAGTACTTC
TRBJ1-5 | NA | TRBV15 | TRBD1 | CATSPTGIYQPQHF | TGTGCTACCAGTCCGACAGGGATATACCAGCCCCAGCATTTT
TRBJ2-4 | many | TRBV5-1 | TRBD1 | CASSSGTGVVDIQYF | TGCGCCAGCAGCTCCGGGACAGGGGTAGTAGACATTCAGTACTTC
TRBJ1-2 | NA | TRBV2 | TRBD1 | CASIKTGQGSGHYGYTF | TGTGCCAGCATTAAAACGGGACAGGGTTCGGGCCACTATGGCTACACCTTC
TRBJ2-3 | NA | TRBV6-4 | TRBD2 | CASSESSGGTDTQYF | TGTGCCAGCAGTGAGAGTAGCGGGGGGACAGATACGCAGTATTTT
TRBJ2-7 | NA | TRBV7-9 | NA | CASSRQAEQYF | TGTGCCAGCAGCCGCCAGGCAGAGCAGTACTTC
TRBJ1-6 | once | TRBV11-2 | TRBD1 | CASSPGQGKAPLHF | TGTGCCAGCAGCCCGGGACAGGGGAAGGCACCCCTCCACTTT
TRBJ1-2 | NA | TRBV20-1 | NA | CSARRGQETYGCTF | NA
TRBJ2-7 | once | TRBV29-1 | NA | CSVVGVEQYF | TGCAGCGTAGTAGGGGTGGAGCAGTACTTC
TRBJ1-6 | NA | TRBV6-5 | NA | CATDNSPLHF | TGTGCCACCGATAATTCACCCCTCCACTTT
TRBJ2-7 | NA | TRBV2 | NA | CASSVRDIYEQYF | TGTGCCAGCAGTGTGAGGGACATTTACGAGCAGTACTTC
TRBJ2-3 | NA | TRBV20-1 | TRBD2 | CSWGGAGTDTQYF | TGCAGTTGGGGGGGAGCGGGGACAGATACGCAGTATTTT
TRBJ2-1 | NA | TRBV7-9 | TRBD2 | CASSPTVSGGLNEQFF | TGTGCCAGCAGCCCTACGGTTAGCGGGGGGCTCAATGAGCAGTTCTTC